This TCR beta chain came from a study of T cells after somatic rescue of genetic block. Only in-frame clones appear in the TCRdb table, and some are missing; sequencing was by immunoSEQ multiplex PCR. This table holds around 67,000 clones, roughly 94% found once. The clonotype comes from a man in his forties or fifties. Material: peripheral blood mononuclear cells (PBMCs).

CDR3 bases: TGTGCCAGCAGCTTAGACTACCGGGCCGTAAAAGCCTACGAGCAGTACTTC. This translates into CASSLDYRAVKAYEQYF. This chain joins TRBV11-2 and TRBJ2-7; D is undetermined. This CDR3 has 17 amino acids. V shed 0 bases and J shed 2 bases, with 17 bases lying between them. Germline assignment: CDR1 SGHAT and CDR2 FQNNGV.